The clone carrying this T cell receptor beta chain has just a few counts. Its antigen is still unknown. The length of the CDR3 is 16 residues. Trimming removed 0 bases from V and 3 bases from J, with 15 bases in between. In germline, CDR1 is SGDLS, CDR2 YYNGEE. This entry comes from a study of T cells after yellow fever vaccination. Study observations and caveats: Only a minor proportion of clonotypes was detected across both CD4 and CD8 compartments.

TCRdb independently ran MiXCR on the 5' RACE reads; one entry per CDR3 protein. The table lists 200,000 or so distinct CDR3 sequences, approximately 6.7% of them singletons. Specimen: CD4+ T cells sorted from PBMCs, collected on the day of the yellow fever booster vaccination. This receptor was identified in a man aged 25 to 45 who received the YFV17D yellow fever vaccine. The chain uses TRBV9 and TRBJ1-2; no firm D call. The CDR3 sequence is CASSVEKTGRHYGYTF. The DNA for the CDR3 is TGTGCCAGCAGCGTAGAAAAAACCGGGAGGCACTATGGCTACACCTTC.